This passage covers 25 T cell receptor beta chains from one sample sequenced in a study of untreated major depressive disorder. Only in-frame clones appear in the TCRdb table, and some are missing; sequencing was by immunoSEQ multiplex PCR. The table includes approximately 20,000 clones, roughly 84% detected once. The sequenced sample was CD4+ T cells from PBMCs. The receptors were sampled from a woman in her thirties in good health.

V is TRBV2 and J is TRBJ2-3, with 10 nucleotides matching TRBD1. CDR1 is SNHLY and CDR2 is FYNNEI in the germline V gene. This CDR3 is built from 15 residues. V trimming: 6 bases; J trimming: 6 bases; junction bases outside the gene matches: 9. The CDR3, as DNA: TGTGCCAGCAGATTCCGACAGGGGGCGCCTGATACGCAGTATTTT. It encodes CASRFRQGAPDTQYF.

This clone turned up a few times. The chain carries TRBV6-1 and TRBJ1-2; no clear D. The CDR3 has 13 amino acids. Trimming removed 2 bases from V and 4 bases from J, with 8 bases in between. Germline assignment: CDR1 MNHNS and CDR2 SASEGT. The chain's CDR3 is CASSESWSYGYTF. CDR3 DNA: TGTGCCAGCAGTGAATCCTGGAGCTATGGCTACACCTTC.

A few counts support this clone. This chain connects TRBV28 to TRBJ1-2; D gene unclear. The CDR3 loop spans 13 amino acids. V was cut by 6 bases and J by 2 bases, with 10 bases left in between. Germline loops: CDR1 MDHEN, CDR2 SYDVKM. The CDR3 nucleotides are TGTGCCAGCAGCCCCACAAGGAACTATGGCTACACCTTC. Translation: CASSPTRNYGYTF.

The rearrangement joins TRBV7-2 to TRBJ2-7; 14 nucleotides line up with TRBD2. CDR1 and CDR2 from the germline V gene are SGHTA and FQGNSA. The ends lost 1 base at V and 5 bases at J; junction bases unmatched: 7. The CDR3 has 17 residues. CDR3 in DNA: TGTGCCAGCAGCTTAGTGGGGACTAGCGGGAGCGTCAACGAGCAGTACTTC. This encodes CASSLVGTSGSVNEQYF.

J is TRBJ1-6 and V is TRBV28; D uncertain. This CDR3 is built from 12 residues. Trimming took 6 bases from V and 8 from J, leaving 8 bases between them. The germline CDR1 and CDR2 sequences are MDHEN and SYDVKM. CDR3 in amino acids: CASSPLDSPLHF. The CDR3 DNA is TGTGCCAGCAGCCCTTTGGATTCACCCCTCCACTTT.

V gene TRBV5-1 combines with J gene TRBJ2-7; perhaps TRBD2 as D (6 bases). The germline CDR1 and CDR2 sequences are SGHRS and YFSETQ. V lost 0 bases and J lost 6, with 7 bases in between. The CDR3 has 12 amino acids. DNA for the CDR3: TGCGCCAGCAGCTTGGTCGGGGGCGAGCAGTACTTC. Its protein product is CASSLVGGEQYF.

This clone has just a few counts. This rearrangement joins TRBV12-5 to TRBJ2-1; D call uncertain. V was trimmed by 1 base and J by 8 bases, leaving 9 bases between them. Germline CDR1 reads LGHNT; CDR2 reads FRNRAP. The CDR3 covers 13 residues. CDR3: CASGLGVGDEQFF. In DNA form, the CDR3 reads TGTGCTAGTGGTTTGGGGGTTGGGGATGAGCAGTTCTTC. The full variable domain, with the rest looked up from reference TRBV12-5 and TRBJ2-1, is DARVTQTPRHKVTEMGQEVTMRCQPILGHNTVFWYRQTMMQGLELLAYFRNRAPLDDSGMPKDRFSAEMPDATLATLKIQPSEPRDSAVYFCASGLGVGDEQFFGPGTRLTVL.

The table lists this clone with a count of one. J is TRBJ2-7 and V is TRBV18; TRBD2 aligns across 14 bases. The germline V gene has CDR1 KGHSH and CDR2 LQKENI. This CDR3 has 17 amino acids. J lost 4 bases, V lost 0 bases, and 5 bases had no gene match. The CDR3 DNA reads as TGTGCCAGCTCACCACCGCTCGGGACTAGCGGGAGTTACGAGCAGTACTTC. Translation: CASSPPLGTSGSYEQYF.

J is TRBJ2-3 and V is TRBV14, with a tentative D call TRBD1 (6 bases). The CDR3 loop spans 13 amino acids. V was clipped by 3 bases and J by 6 bases, with 10 bases between them. CDR1 and CDR2 (germline): SGHDN, FVKESK. CDR3 coding DNA: TGTGCCAGCAGCCAGGGGGCCGGCGATACGCAGTATTTT. Its translation: CASSQGAGDTQYF.

This chain joins TRBV6-1 and TRBJ2-2, with 11 nucleotides matching TRBD2. The CDR3 has 14 residues. Trimming at V came to 2 bases and at J to 9 bases, leaving 2 bases not matched to a gene. CDR1 MNHNS and CDR2 SASEGT come from the germline V gene. The CDR3 nucleotides read TGTGCCAGCAGTGAAACTAGCGGGAGAAGGGAGCTGTTTTTT. This sequence encodes CASSETSGRRELFF.

V usage is TRBV30 and J usage is TRBJ1-1; tentatively, D is TRBD1 (6 bases). Trimming stripped 3 bases from V and 7 bases from J, with 12 bases between. Germline values: CDR1 GTSNPN, CDR2 SVGIG (reference sequence). The CDR3 covers 12 residues. As DNA, the CDR3 is TGTGCCTGGAGCCATGACAGGTATGAAGCTTTCTTT. Translated: CAWSHDRYEAFF.

This clone was counted a single time. The chain recombines TRBV6-1 with TRBJ2-5; possible D gene TRBD2, 6 bases. With 0 bases removed from V and 4 bases from J, the gap between germline ends came to 6 bases. This CDR3 spans 13 amino acids. From germline, CDR1 is MNHNS and CDR2 SASEGT. The CDR3 DNA reads TGTGCCAGCAGTGAAGCGGGGGGAGAGACCCAGTACTTC. It is translated as CASSEAGGETQYF.

The CDR3 nucleotides are TGCGCCAGCAACCGAGACAGTCACTCCTACAATGAGCAGTTCTTC. It specifies CASNRDSHSYNEQFF. The chain carries TRBV5-1 and TRBJ2-1; the D gene is possibly TRBD1 (5 bases). V was shortened by 6 bases and J by 0 bases, with 13 bases between the two germline ends. This CDR3 comprises 15 residues. The germline gives CDR1 SGHRS, CDR2 YFSETQ.

The rearrangement uses TRBV27 and TRBJ1-1, with 7 bases that match TRBD1. Trimming cost V 0 bases and J 4 bases; bases outside gene matches: 8. The CDR3 is made up of 16 amino acids. CDR1 and CDR2 from the germline V gene are MNHEY and SMNVEV (reference sequence). The CDR3 spells CASSLSIGGGGTEAFF. The CDR3 DNA reads as TGTGCCAGCAGTTTATCGATAGGGGGCGGGGGCACTGAAGCTTTCTTT.

The chain recombines TRBV2 with TRBJ1-6; D is possibly TRBD1 (6 bases). Trimming left V 7 bases short and J 9 bases short, with 22 bases between. The germline V gene has CDR1 SNHLY and CDR2 FYNNEI. The length of the CDR3 is 16 residues. In DNA form, the CDR3 reads TGTGCCAGCAAGATAGGGGACAACCTTCGGGGTTCACCCCTCCACTTT. Translated, it gives CASKIGDNLRGSPLHF.

The chain employs TRBV10-3 and TRBJ2-1, with 7 bases identical to TRBD2. The ends lost 6 bases at V and 7 bases at J; junction bases unmatched: 6. Germline V gene data show CDR1 as ENHRY and CDR2 as SYGVKD. This CDR3 is built from 13 residues. The CDR3 DNA reads TGTGCCATCAGGCGGGGGACGGAGAATGAGCAGTTCTTC. Protein: CAIRRGTENEQFF.

V is TRBV15 and J is TRBJ2-3; no reliable D call. The CDR3 totals 15 residues. Germline V gene sequence: CDR1 LNHNV, CDR2 YYDKDF (reference sequence). V was shortened by 5 bases and J by 4 bases, with 16 bases between the two germline ends. Here the CDR3 DNA reads TGTGCCACCAGCTCGGGCCCCGACGGTGCAGATACGCAGTATTTT. Amino acid sequence: CATSSGPDGADTQYF.

The chain joins TRBV18 to TRBJ2-7; 8 nucleotides agree with TRBD1. Per germline, CDR1 KGHSH and CDR2 LQKENI. The CDR3 has 13 amino acids. The V and J ends lost 2 bases and 7 bases, in that order; junction bases with no gene match: 4. CDR3 bases: TGTGCCAGCTCACCAGGGACAGGCTCGGAGCAGTACTTC. Translation gives CASSPGTGSEQYF.

The gene calls are TRBV7-9 and TRBJ1-2; perhaps TRBD1 as D (5 bases). From germline, CDR1 is SEHNR and CDR2 FQNEAQ (reference sequence). The ends were cut back, 1 base at V and 3 bases at J, with 9 bases in the middle. This CDR3 has 14 amino acids. CDR3 sequence (DNA): TGTGCCAGCAGCTTAGACGACAGATACTATGGCTACACCTTC. Amino acid sequence: CASSLDDRYYGYTF.

The chain combines TRBV27 with TRBJ2-7, with 13 nucleotides matching TRBD2. V shed 9 bases and J 6 bases; nucleotides not matched to a gene: 14. CDR3 length: 16 amino acids. The germline V gene has CDR1 MNHEY and CDR2 SMNVEV (reference sequence). The chain's CDR3 is CARRSGLAGDWCEQYF. The CDR3 DNA reads as TGTGCCAGGAGGAGTGGACTAGCGGGAGATTGGTGCGAGCAGTACTTC.

The rearrangement joins TRBV5-4 to TRBJ1-6; 8 bases map to TRBD1. This CDR3 is 14 amino acids long. V shed 5 bases, J shed 9 bases, and the junction held 7 bases outside the gene matches. Germline loops: CDR1 SGHNT, CDR2 YYREEE (reference sequence). The CDR3 DNA is TGTGCCAGCAGGCCCAGGGGGCGACTTTCACCCCTCCACTTT. This sequence encodes CASRPRGRLSPLHF.

V is TRBV19 and J is TRBJ1-2, with 7 bases fitting TRBD1. The CDR3 covers 13 residues. V trimming: 2 bases; J trimming: 8 bases; junction bases outside the gene matches: 5. CDR1 LNHDA and CDR2 SQIVND come from the germline V gene (reference sequence). CDR3 sequence reads: CASSINRGGGYTF. CDR3 coding DNA: TGTGCCAGTAGTATAAACAGGGGAGGCGGCTACACCTTC.

Comment on this clone: The junction does not match germline at one end; this may be a read error. CDR3 sequence reads: CASSLEGGSSNSPLHF. CDR3 sequence (DNA): TGTGCCAGCAGCTTGGAGGGGGGGTCCTCTAATTCACCCCTCCACTTT. This chain connects TRBV5-4 to TRBJ1-6, with a possible D match to TRBD1 (6 bases). In germline, CDR1 is SGHNT, CDR2 YYREEE (reference sequence). The length of the CDR3 is 16 residues.

The V call is TRBV28, the J call TRBJ1-6; a possible D gene is TRBD1 (6 bases). The CDR3 sequence is 15 residues long. Per the germline V gene, CDR1 is MDHEN and CDR2 is SYDVKM. Trimming stripped 7 bases from V and 7 bases from J, with 17 bases between. DNA of the CDR3: TGTGCCAGCAAGGGTTTAGGGGGGCAAAATTCACCCCTCCACTTT. Its translation is CASKGLGGQNSPLHF.

The rearrangement links TRBV4-3 to TRBJ2-2; 8 positions match TRBD1. The CDR3 runs to 16 residues. Germline V lookup: CDR1 LGHNA, CDR2 YSLEER. The ends lost 3 bases at V and 6 bases at J; junction bases unmatched: 9. The CDR3 loop reads CASSQGRTGLAGELFF. CDR3 DNA sequence: TGCGCCAGCAGCCAGGGGAGGACAGGGCTGGCCGGGGAGCTGTTTTTT.